This record covers a single TCR beta chain. Its antigen is not identified. Since a much larger clone is just one base distant, this may be a read error. The sample originates from a study of tumor and adjacent non-tumor tissue in lung cancer. Whole-study context: The cohort had 12 adenocarcinoma, 2 squamous cell and 1 small cell patients. Samples averaged about 4.3 million productive TCRbeta reads each.

The template was RNA from unsorted bulk tissue. Distant lung tissue was collected more than 3 cm away from the tumor edge. Study-wide results and caveats: Compared with tumor, normal lung showed significantly lower TCR diversity. Top 100 clones took a larger repertoire share in normal lung.

TCRbeta libraries were built with three rounds of nested PCR, modified from ARM-PCR. TCRdb re-analysed the multiplex PCR reads in MiXCR, keeping a single row per CDR3 protein. In the table there are around 100,000 distinct CDR3 sequences, around three fifths of which are singletons. Sequenced sample: distant non-tumor lung tissue. This clonotype was sampled from a man under 40 with non-small cell lung cancer.

This chain's CDR3 is CASSLGAGYEQYF. The CDR3 DNA reads as TGCGCCAGCAGCCTAGGAGCTGGCTACGAGCAGTACTTC. The chain uses TRBV4-1 and TRBJ2-7; D not resolved. This CDR3 region has 13 residues. V dropped 4 bases and J dropped 3 bases, with 10 bases sitting between them. CDR1 is MGHRA, CDR2 YSYEKL, per germline.